This T cell receptor (beta chain) was sequenced for a study of blood T cell repertoires in COVID-19. Overall study context: From the United States, Italy and Spain came samples of acute and convalescent COVID-19. T cells, B-cell-depleted T cells, or PBMCs supplied cDNA or gDNA.

The CDR3 loop spans 15 amino acids. V lost 5 bases and J lost 7; bases outside the gene matches: 9. Germline loops: CDR1 MDHEN, CDR2 SYDVKM. Methods used by the authors: Counts of nucleated cells, estimated from reference gene primer amplification, were obtained. Assay used: immunoSEQ multiplex PCR; TCRdb lists only in-frame clones, some missing. That table furnishes V, J and clone size, whereas the DNA furnished D and trimming. This table has approximately 74,000 clones, 85% to 95% appearing once. The chain joins TRBV28 to TRBJ2-2; 8 bases fit TRBD1. The origin of this receptor is a woman aged 55-70 years with active COVID-19. The sequenced material came from peripheral blood. The CDR3 bases are TGTGCCAGCAGTCAGGCAGGGGGCCGTATCGGGGAGCTGTTTTTT. It translates to CASSQAGGRIGELFF.